This TCR beta chain was recovered during a study of blood T cells in healthy people across ages. Study results and limitations: In older individuals, TCR beta diversity per million T cells was lower, falling roughly linearly with age. As naive T cell percentage varied, TCR beta diversity correlated strongly with it.

Peripheral blood was drawn, about 10 milliliters per donor. Per-sample yields of isolated PBMCs were at least 6 million. For the second PCR, which ran for roughly 7 to 11 cycles, a sample-barcoded 5' primer and a J-beta primer mix were used. TCRdb independently ran MiXCR on the 5' RACE reads; one entry per CDR3 protein. This sample has almost 800,000 distinct CDR3 sequences, with about three fifths found just once. Details on this clonotype: Its antigen is as yet unknown.

The CDR3 contains 18 residues. In germline, CDR1 is SGHRS, CDR2 YFSETQ. This clonotype was sampled from a man between 25 and 39 years old in good health. Sequencing input: blood. The chain has TRBV5-1 and TRBJ2-1; D gene unclear. The end of the DNA fits TRBJ2-7 better, so the J call may be wrong. The CDR3 spells CASSLELFRKSSYNEQYF. In nucleotides, the CDR3 is TGCGCCAGCAGCTTGGAGTTGTTCCGAAAGAGCTCCTACAATGAGCAGTACTTC.